This T cell receptor (beta chain) was identified during a study of control samples from healthy donors and cancer patients. Assay used: immunoSEQ multiplex PCR; TCRdb lists only in-frame clones, some missing. The sample records 170,000 or so clones, over 80% being singletons. The sample comprised blood. This TCR was sampled from a man in his late teens or twenties in good health.

CDR3 bases: TGTGCCAGTAAGGCCGGCCGGGACAGAAATGAAAAACTGTTTTTT. Its translation: CASKAGRDRNEKLFF. The chain combines TRBV19 with TRBJ1-4; 7 nucleotides align to TRBD1. The CDR3 sequence is 15 residues long. After removal of 7 bases from V and 5 bases from J, the junction contained 10 bases not matched to a gene. Germline V gene lookup returns CDR1 LNHDA and CDR2 SQIVND (reference sequence).